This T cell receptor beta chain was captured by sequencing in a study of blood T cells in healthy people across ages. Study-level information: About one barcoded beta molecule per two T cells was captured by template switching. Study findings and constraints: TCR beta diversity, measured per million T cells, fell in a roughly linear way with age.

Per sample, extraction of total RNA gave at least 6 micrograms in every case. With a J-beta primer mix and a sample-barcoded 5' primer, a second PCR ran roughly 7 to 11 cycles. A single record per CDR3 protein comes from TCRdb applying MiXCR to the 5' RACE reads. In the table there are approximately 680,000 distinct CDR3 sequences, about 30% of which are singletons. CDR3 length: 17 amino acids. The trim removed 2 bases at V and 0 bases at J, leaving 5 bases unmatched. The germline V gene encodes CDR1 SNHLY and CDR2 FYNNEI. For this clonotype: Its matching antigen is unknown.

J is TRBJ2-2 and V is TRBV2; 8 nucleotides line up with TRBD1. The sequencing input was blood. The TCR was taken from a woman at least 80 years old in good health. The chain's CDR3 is CASSERGQVTNTGELFF. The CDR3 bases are TGTGCCAGCAGTGAAAGGGGACAGGTCACGAACACCGGGGAGCTGTTTTTT.